This T cell receptor beta chain derives from a study of blood T cell repertoires in COVID-19 (TCRdb year 2020). Notes on the research overall: The collaborator samples originated in the United States, Italy and Spain and spanned the acute and convalescent phases of COVID-19. Nearly every sample came with metadata listing a de-identified subject ID, COVID-19 status, age in years and sex. Where available, HLA class I and class II types were taken from metadata supplied by the sample provider and were not determined by assay-based typing. A freely available public database, intended as a resource for researchers studying the immune response to SARS-CoV-2, is where the repertoires were released. The samples were drawn from two sources: the first 160 participants of the ongoing ImmuneRACE study, and 1,000 to 1,500 subjects contributed by 6 global collaborators. Subjects who had been exposed to COVID-19, were actively infected with it, or had recovered from it provided the deeply sampled blood TCRbeta repertoires that made up the dataset. The prospective study material was composed of cDNA or gDNA derived from T cells, B-cell-depleted T cells, or PBMCs. Findings and caveats that apply to the study as a whole: The quantity of clinical and demographic metadata differed by source and by participant and was supplied without curation.

As encoded in the germline V gene, CDR1 is KGHDR while CDR2 is SFDVKD. The CDR3 contains 14 residues, cysteine and phenylalanine counted. Only the CDR3 part of the read is kept: 42 bases, read in frame from the first base. V and J are trimmed by 7 bases and 4 bases, and the gene matches miss 7 bases of the junction. Notes on this clone: What antigen it recognizes has not been identified. No much larger clone exists at a distance of one base, and base qualities are not known.

Each collaborating institution followed its own protocols to collect whole blood in K2EDTA tubes. Collaborator samples were shipped for TCRbeta analysis as frozen whole blood, isolated PBMCs, or DNA extracted from either sample type. The immunoSEQ Assay, a bias-controlled multiplex PCR, was used to amplify TCRbeta CDR3 regions from genomic DNA. The published analysis was carried out like this. The number of nucleated cells in each sample was estimated by amplification of reference gene primers within the assay. To quantify the absolute abundance of each unique TCRbeta CDR3 rearrangement, sequence reads were collapsed and filtered. Productive Simpson clonality was computed per sample as the square root of Simpson's diversity index over productive rearrangements. TCRdb took over this immuneACCESS table, retaining in-frame rearrangements with V and J assigned. Such tables are incomplete; in checked studies, under half of the missing clones stem from an unresolved V gene, and the remainder is unexplained. The DNA gave D and trimming, while V, J and clone size come from that table. The sample table lists over 25,000 clones, roughly four fifths of them with a count of one. The ten largest clones take up about 42% of the sample.

Sequenced sample: peripheral blood. The chain is encoded by TRBV24-1 joined to TRBJ1-2; 8 of the junction bases match TRBD1. The receptor's source is a woman older than 75 with acute or convalescent COVID-19. The CDR3: CATRDRGGVYGYTF. The bases read TGTGCCACCAGAGACAGGGGCGGCGTCTATGGCTACACCTTC.